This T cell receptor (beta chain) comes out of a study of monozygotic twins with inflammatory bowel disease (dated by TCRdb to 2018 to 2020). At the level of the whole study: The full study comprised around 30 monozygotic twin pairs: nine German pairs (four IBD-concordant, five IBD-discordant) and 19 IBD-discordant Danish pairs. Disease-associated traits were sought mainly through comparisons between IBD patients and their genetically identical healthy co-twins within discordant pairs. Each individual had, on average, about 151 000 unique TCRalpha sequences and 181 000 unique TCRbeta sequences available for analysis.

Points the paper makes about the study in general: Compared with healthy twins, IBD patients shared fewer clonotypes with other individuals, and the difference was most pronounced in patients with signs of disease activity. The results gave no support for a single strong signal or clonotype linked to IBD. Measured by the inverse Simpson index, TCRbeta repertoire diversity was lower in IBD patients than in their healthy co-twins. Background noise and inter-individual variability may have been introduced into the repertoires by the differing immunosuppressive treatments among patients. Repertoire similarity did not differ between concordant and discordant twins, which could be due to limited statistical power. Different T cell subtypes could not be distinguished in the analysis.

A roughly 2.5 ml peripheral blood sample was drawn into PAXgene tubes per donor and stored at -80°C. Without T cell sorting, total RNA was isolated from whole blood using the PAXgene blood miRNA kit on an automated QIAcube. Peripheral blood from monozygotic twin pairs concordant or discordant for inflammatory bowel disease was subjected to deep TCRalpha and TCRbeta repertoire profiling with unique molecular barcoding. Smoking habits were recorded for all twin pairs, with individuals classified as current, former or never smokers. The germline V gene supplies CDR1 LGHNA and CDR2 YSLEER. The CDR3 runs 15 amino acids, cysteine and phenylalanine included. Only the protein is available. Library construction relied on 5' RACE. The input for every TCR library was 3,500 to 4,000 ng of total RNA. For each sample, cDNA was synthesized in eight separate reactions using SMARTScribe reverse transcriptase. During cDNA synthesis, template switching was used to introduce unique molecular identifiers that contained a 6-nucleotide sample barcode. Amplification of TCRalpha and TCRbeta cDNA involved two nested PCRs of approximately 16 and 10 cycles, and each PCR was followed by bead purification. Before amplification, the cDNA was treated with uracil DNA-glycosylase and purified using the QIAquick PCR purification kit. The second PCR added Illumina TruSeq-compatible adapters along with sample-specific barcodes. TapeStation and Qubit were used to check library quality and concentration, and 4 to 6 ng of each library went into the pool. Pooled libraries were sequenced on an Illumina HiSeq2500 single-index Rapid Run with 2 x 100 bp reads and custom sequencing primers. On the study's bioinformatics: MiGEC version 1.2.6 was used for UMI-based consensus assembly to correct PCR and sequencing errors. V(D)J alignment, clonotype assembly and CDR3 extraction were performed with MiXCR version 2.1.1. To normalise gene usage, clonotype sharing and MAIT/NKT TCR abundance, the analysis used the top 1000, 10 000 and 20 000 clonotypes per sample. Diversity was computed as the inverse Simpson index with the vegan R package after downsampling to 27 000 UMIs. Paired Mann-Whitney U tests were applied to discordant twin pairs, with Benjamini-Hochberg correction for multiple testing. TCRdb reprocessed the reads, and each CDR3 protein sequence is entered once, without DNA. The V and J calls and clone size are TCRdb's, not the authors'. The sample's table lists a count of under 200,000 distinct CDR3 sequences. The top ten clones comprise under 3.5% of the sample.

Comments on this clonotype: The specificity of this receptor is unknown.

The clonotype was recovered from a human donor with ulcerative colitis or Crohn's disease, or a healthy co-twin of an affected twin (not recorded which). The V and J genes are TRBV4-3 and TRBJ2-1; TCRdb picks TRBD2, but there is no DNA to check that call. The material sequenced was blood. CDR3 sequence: CASSQPGLNYNEQFF.